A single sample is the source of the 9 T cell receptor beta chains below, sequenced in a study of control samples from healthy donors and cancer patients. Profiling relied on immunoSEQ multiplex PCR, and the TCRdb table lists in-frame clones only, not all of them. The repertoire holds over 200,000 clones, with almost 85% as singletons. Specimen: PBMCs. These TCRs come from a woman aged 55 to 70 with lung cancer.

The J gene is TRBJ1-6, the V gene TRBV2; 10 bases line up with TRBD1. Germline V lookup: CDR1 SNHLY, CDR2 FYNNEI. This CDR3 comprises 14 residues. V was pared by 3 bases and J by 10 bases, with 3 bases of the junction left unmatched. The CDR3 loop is CASSEGQGWSPLHF. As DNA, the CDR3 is TGTGCCAGCAGTGAGGGACAGGGGTGGTCACCCCTCCACTTT.

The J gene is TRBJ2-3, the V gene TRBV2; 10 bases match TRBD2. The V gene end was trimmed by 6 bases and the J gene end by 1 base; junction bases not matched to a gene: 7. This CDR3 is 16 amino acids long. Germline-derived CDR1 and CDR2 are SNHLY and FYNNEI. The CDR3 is CASRASGSVRTDTQYF. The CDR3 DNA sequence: TGTGCCAGCAGGGCTAGCGGGAGTGTACGCACAGATACGCAGTATTTT.

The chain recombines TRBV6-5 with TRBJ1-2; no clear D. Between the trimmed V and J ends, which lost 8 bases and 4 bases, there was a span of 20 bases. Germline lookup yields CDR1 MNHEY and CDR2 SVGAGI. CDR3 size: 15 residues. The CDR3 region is CASESSSAGTYGYTF. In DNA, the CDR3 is TGTGCCAGCGAAAGCTCGTCCGCAGGCACCTATGGCTACACCTTC.

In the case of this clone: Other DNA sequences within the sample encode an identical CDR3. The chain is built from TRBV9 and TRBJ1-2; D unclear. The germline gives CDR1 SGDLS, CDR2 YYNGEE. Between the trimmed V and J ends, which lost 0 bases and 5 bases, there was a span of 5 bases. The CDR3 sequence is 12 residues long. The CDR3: CASSVGGYGYTF. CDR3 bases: TGTGCCAGCAGCGTAGGAGGGTATGGCTACACCTTC.

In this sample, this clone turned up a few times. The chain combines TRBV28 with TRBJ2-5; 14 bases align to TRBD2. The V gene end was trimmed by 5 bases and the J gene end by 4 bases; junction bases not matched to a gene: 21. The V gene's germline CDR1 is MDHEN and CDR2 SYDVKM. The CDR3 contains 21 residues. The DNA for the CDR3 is TGTGCCAGCAGTCTAATAAGGGGTGGACTAGCGGGAGGCTTAGCGCGAGAGACCCAGTACTTC. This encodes CASSLIRGGLAGGLARETQYF.

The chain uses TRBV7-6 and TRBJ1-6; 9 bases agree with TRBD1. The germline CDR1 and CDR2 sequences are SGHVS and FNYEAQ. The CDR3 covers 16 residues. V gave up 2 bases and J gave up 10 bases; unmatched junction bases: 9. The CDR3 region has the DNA TGTGCCAGCAGCTTAAAAGAGGGACAGGGTCTATCACCCCTCCACTTT. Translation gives CASSLKEGQGLSPLHF.

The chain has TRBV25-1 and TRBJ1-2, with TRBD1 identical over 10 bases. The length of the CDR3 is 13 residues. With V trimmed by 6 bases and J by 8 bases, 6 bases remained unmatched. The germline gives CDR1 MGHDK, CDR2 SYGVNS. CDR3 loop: CASRGDRGEGYTF. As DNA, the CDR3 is TGTGCCAGCAGGGGGGACAGGGGAGAAGGCTACACCTTC.

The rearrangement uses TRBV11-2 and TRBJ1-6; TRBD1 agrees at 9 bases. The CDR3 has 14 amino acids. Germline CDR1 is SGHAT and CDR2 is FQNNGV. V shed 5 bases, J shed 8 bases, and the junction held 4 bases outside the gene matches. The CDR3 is CASSPRQGDSPLHF. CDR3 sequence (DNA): TGTGCCAGCAGCCCACGACAGGGGGATTCACCCCTCCACTTT.

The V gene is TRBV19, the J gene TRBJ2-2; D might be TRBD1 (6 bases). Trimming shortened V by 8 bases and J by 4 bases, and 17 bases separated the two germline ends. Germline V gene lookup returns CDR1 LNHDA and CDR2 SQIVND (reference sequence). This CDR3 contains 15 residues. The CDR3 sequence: CASAWQGQTTGELFF. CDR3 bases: TGTGCCAGTGCTTGGCAAGGACAGACCACCGGGGAGCTGTTTTTT.